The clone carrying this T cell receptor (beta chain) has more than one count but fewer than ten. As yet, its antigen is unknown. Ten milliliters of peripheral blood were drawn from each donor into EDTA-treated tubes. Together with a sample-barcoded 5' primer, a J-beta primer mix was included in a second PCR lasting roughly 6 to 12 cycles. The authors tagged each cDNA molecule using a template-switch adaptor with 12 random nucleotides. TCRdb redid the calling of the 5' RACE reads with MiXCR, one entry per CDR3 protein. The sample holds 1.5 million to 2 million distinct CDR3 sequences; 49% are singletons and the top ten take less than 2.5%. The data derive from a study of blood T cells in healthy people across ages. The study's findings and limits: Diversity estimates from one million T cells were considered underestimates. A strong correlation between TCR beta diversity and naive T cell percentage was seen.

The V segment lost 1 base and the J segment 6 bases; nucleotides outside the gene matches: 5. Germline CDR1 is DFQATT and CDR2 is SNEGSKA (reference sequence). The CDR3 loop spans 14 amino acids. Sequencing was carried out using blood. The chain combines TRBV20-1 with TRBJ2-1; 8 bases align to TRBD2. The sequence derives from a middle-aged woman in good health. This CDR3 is CSARGRGGLNEQFF. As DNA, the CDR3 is TGCAGTGCTAGAGGACGGGGGGGCCTCAATGAGCAGTTCTTC.